Following are 12 T cell receptor beta chains from one sample sequenced in a study of blood T cell repertoires in COVID-19. Repertoires were generated with immunoSEQ multiplex PCR, while TCRdb's copy carries only in-frame clones and drops some. The sample comprises roughly 190,000 clones, around 85% of which are singletons, and 1% to 1.4% rests with the top ten. Sequenced sample: peripheral blood. The receptors come from a man aged 25-45 years with acute or convalescent COVID-19.

The chain carries TRBV19 and TRBJ1-2, with D possibly TRBD1 on 5 matching bases. Germline V CDR1 and CDR2: LNHDA, SQIVND (reference sequence). Trimming removed 5 bases at V and 2 bases at J, with 6 bases between. The CDR3 is 12 amino acids. The CDR3 DNA reads as TGTGCCAGTAGTTGGGGCAACTATGGCTACACCTTC. Amino acid sequence: CASSWGNYGYTF.

CDR3 coding DNA: TGTGCCAGCTCAACGGGACAGGGAGTCAATCAGCCCCAGCATTTT. Its protein product is CASSTGQGVNQPQHF. The genes are TRBV18 and TRBJ1-5; the match to TRBD1 covers 9 bases. Germline trimming cut 5 bases from V and 3 bases from J; bases unmatched to any gene: 5. The length of the CDR3 is 15 residues. The germline CDR1 and CDR2 sequences are KGHSH and LQKENI.

This clone has a single count. The rearrangement uses TRBV18 and TRBJ1-1, with 8 positions matching TRBD1. CDR3 length equals 15 residues. J lost 4 bases, V lost 6 bases, and 10 bases had no gene match. Germline CDR1 and CDR2: KGHSH and LQKENI. This CDR3 is CASSEIQGAGTEAFF. The DNA of the CDR3 is TGTGCCAGCTCGGAGATCCAGGGGGCGGGCACTGAAGCTTTCTTT.

This chain links TRBV28 with TRBJ1-2; 10 bases match TRBD1. The CDR3 length is 15 residues. Germline CDR1 and CDR2: MDHEN and SYDVKM. V lost 6 bases, J lost 8 bases, and 12 bases stayed unmatched. The chain's CDR3 is CASSSGETGGRGYTF. The CDR3 DNA is TGTGCCAGCAGCTCTGGTGAGACAGGGGGCAGGGGCTACACCTTC.

This chain links TRBV5-1 with TRBJ2-2; TRBD1 aligns across 7 bases. The germline V gene encodes CDR1 SGHRS and CDR2 YFSETQ. CDR3 length: 16 residues. V was clipped by 4 bases and J by 1 base; unmatched bases: 7. CDR3 nucleotides: TGCGCCAGCAGCGTGTACCGGGACAGGAACACCGGGGAGCTGTTTTTT. The encoded protein is CASSVYRDRNTGELFF.

As DNA, the CDR3 is TGCGCCAGCAGTTCGCCGGACAGGGGGAACACTGAAGCTTTCTTT. This sequence encodes CASSSPDRGNTEAFF. V and J are TRBV5-1 and TRBJ1-1, with 9 bases matching TRBD1. The ends lost 5 bases at V and 1 base at J; junction bases unmatched: 6. The CDR3 is 15 residues long. CDR1 and CDR2 from the germline V gene are SGHRS and YFSETQ.

The chain is built from TRBV19 and TRBJ2-1; 11 positions agree with TRBD1. CDR3 length: 14 residues. The J segment lost 7 bases and the V segment lost 5 bases, leaving 4 bases of the junction unmatched. Germline lookup yields CDR1 LNHDA and CDR2 SQIVND (reference sequence). The CDR3 spells CASSGTGGFNEQFF. The CDR3 nucleotides are TGTGCCAGTAGTGGGACAGGGGGATTTAATGAGCAGTTCTTC.

J is TRBJ2-7 and V is TRBV5-4; unclear D gene. Germline V gene lookup returns CDR1 SGHNT and CDR2 YYREEE (reference sequence). Trimming took off 4 bases at V and 0 bases at J, with 5 bases between the two ends. This CDR3 has 12 amino acids. The CDR3 loop reads CASSQLSYEQYF. DNA of the CDR3: TGTGCCAGCAGCCAACTCTCCTACGAGCAGTACTTC. The full variable domain, rest sourced from reference TRBV5-4 and TRBJ2-7, is ETGVTQSPTHLIKTRGQQVTLRCSSQSGHNTVSWYQQALGQGPQFIFQYYREEENGRGNFPPRFSGLQFPNYSSELNVNALELDDSALYLCASSQLSYEQYFGPGTRLTVT.

The chain joins TRBV12-3 or TRBV12-4 to TRBJ1-2; D remains unclear. CDR3 length: 11 residues. V dropped 8 bases and J dropped 2 bases, with 6 bases sitting between them. The CDR3 coding sequence is TGTGCCAGCTCGGGGAACTATGGCTACACCTTC. It is translated as CASSGNYGYTF.

This clone has just a few counts. This chain links TRBV4-1 with TRBJ1-4, with D tentatively TRBD1 (5 bases). V shed 7 bases and J shed 0 bases, with 9 bases lying between them. Germline V lookup: CDR1 MGHRA, CDR2 YSYEKL. CDR3 length: 14 amino acids. For the CDR3, the DNA is TGCGCCAGCACCTGGGGCCCAACTAATGAAAAACTGTTTTTT. It translates to CASTWGPTNEKLFF.

The chain uses TRBV7-9 and TRBJ2-2, with 10 bases fitting TRBD2. Germline CDR1 is SEHNR and CDR2 is FQNEAQ (reference sequence). The V gene end was trimmed by 4 bases and the J gene end by 1 base; junction bases not matched to a gene: 9. The CDR3 length is 18 residues. The CDR3 loop is CASSSRGSGRKNTGELFF. CDR3 bases: TGTGCCAGCAGCTCCCGAGGTAGCGGGAGGAAGAACACCGGGGAGCTGTTTTTT.

This chain connects TRBV28 to TRBJ2-6; D is unresolved. This CDR3 comprises 15 residues. Germline-derived CDR1 and CDR2 are MDHEN and SYDVKM. V lost 8 bases and J 1 base, leaving 12 bases between the germline ends. In DNA form, the CDR3 reads TGTGCCAGCGGGTACGGGTTTTCTGGGGCCAACGTCCTGACTTTC. Translation gives CASGYGFSGANVLTF.